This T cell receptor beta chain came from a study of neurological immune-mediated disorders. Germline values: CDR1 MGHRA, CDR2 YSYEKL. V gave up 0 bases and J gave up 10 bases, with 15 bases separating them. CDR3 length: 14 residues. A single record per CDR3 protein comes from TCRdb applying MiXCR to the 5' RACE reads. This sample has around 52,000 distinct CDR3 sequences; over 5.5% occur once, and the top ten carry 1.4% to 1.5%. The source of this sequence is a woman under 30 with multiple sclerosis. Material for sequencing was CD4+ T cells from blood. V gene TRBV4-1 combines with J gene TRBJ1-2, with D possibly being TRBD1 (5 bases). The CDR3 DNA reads TGCGCCAGCAGCCAAGATCTAGGGACTGTTAACTACACCTTC. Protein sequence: CASSQDLGTVNYTF.